Listed here is a single T cell receptor (beta chain). This record comes from a study of blood T cell repertoires in COVID-19. Background on the study: Some COVID-19 samples were acute and others convalescent; all came from the United States, Italy and Spain. From T cells, B-cell-depleted T cells, or PBMCs came the material, which was cDNA or gDNA.

Seattle researchers signed up patients amid active infection and tracked them longitudinally. In the original workflow: Estimation of nucleated cell counts was performed using reference gene primer amplification. Sequenced by immunoSEQ multiplex PCR; TCRdb stores in-frame clones only, minus some. The DNA was the basis for D and trimming; V, J and clone size are from that table. The data hold about 370,000 clones, with around 89% observed a single time. Material for sequencing was peripheral blood. The origin of this receptor is a young woman with COVID-19, enrolled during active disease.

The CDR3 sequence is CASSYSGGTAYEQYF. The CDR3 coding sequence is TGTGCCAGCAGTTACTCTGGCGGCACCGCCTACGAGCAGTACTTC. The chain links TRBV6-2 or TRBV6-3 to TRBJ2-7; the D is unclear. The CDR3 totals 15 residues. V lost 0 bases and J lost 2, with 11 bases in between. Per germline, CDR1 MNHEY and CDR2 SVGEGT.